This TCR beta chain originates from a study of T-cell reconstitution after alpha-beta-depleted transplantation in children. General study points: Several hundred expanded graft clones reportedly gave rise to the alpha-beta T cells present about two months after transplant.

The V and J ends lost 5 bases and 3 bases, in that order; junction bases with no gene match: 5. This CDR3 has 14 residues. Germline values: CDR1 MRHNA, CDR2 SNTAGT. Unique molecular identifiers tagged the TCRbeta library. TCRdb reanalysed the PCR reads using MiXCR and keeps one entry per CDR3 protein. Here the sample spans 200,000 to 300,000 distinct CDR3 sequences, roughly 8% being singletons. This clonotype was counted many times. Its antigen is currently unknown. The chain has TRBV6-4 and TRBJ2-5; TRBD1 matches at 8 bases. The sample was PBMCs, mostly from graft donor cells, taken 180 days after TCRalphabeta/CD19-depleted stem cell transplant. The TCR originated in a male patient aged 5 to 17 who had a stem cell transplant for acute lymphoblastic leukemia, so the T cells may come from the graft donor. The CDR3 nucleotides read TGTGCCAGCAGTATGCAGGGGGCGGAAGAGACCCAGTACTTC. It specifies CASSMQGAEETQYF.